This T cell receptor (beta chain) is drawn from a study of Ad26.COV2.S vaccination and SARS-CoV-2 variants. In the study overall: Ad26.COV2.S, an intramuscular injection, was given once or twice 56 days apart.

Clones were read by immunoSEQ multiplex PCR, and TCRdb kept only the in-frame ones, dropping some. The sample shows 350,000 to 450,000 clones, 80% to 95% of them seen only once. Treatment in this sample: over 15 received Ad26.COV2.S at low or high dose, single or two shots; about 5 received placebo; per-sample allocation not given. The samples date from day 63 after the first vaccine or placebo injection. This person who donated was an adult of 18-55 years in Boston. Germline CDR1 and CDR2: SGHKS and YYEKEE (reference sequence). CDR3 length equals 14 residues. With 0 bases removed from V and 7 bases from J, the gap between germline ends came to 14 bases.

The V and J genes are TRBV5-5 and TRBJ2-7; possibly TRBD1 for D (5 bases). Sequences were derived from peripheral blood, sampled in a trial of Ad26.COV2.S vaccine versus placebo. This TCR was recovered from a person between 18 and 65 years old who received the Ad26.COV2.S COVID-19 vaccine or a placebo. CDR3 in amino acids: CASSLVSGSVEQYF. The CDR3 nucleotides are TGTGCCAGCAGCTTGGTTTCAGGGTCGGTAGAGCAGTACTTC.